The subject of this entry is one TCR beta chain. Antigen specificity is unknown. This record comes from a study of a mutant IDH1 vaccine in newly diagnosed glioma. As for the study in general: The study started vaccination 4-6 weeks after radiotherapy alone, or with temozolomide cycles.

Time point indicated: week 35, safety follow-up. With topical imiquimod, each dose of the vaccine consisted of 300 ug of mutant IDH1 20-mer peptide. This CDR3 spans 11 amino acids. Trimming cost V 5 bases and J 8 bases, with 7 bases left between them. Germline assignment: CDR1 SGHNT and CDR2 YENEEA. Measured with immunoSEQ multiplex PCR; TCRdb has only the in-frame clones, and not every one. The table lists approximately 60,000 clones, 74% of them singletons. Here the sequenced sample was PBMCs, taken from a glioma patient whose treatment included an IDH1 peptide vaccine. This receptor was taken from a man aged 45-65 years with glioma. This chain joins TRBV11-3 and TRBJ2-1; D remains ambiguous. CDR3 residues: CASSARDEQFF. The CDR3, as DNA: TGTGCCAGCAGCGCTCGGGATGAGCAGTTCTTC.